The 21 T cell receptor beta chains given below trace back to one sample, sequenced in a study of blood T cell repertoires in COVID-19. Libraries were prepared by immunoSEQ multiplex PCR; TCRdb keeps only in-frame clonotypes and omits some of them. This table has around 170,000 clones, less than 85% appearing once. The sample comprised peripheral blood. These receptors were obtained from an elderly woman with acute or convalescent COVID-19.

The J gene is TRBJ1-2, the V gene TRBV28; TRBD1 agrees at 8 bases. The germline CDR1 and CDR2 sequences are MDHEN and SYDVKM. This CDR3 contains 13 residues. V lost 1 base, J lost 8 bases, and 3 bases stayed unmatched. The CDR3 spells CASSLSGGRGYTF. In DNA form, the CDR3 reads TGTGCCAGCAGTTTATCAGGGGGCAGGGGCTACACCTTC.

V gene TRBV10-3 combines with J gene TRBJ2-2; a possible D gene is TRBD1 (5 bases). CDR3 size: 16 residues. Trimming removed 4 bases from V and 3 bases from J, with 15 bases in between. Germline V gene lookup returns CDR1 ENHRY and CDR2 SYGVKD. In DNA form, the CDR3 reads TGTGCCATCAGTGTATCTGACAGTATTCACACCGGGGAGCTGTTTTTT. Encoded protein: CAISVSDSIHTGELFF.

The chain employs TRBV7-9 and TRBJ2-2; TRBD1 matches at 7 bases. CDR3 length: 16 amino acids. V trimming: 8 bases; J trimming: 1 base; junction bases outside the gene matches: 10. Germline V gene sequence: CDR1 SEHNR, CDR2 FQNEAQ (reference sequence). The CDR3 coding sequence is TGTGCCAGCCTGCCGGGTAGGGGGCTGAACACCGGGGAGCTGTTTTTT. Translation: CASLPGRGLNTGELFF. Full variable domain (remainder filled in from reference TRBV7-9 and TRBJ2-2): DTGVSQNPRHKITKRGQNVTFRCDPISEHNRLYWYRQTLGQGPEFLTYFQNEAQLEKSRLLSDRFSAERPKGSFSTLEIQRTEQGDSAMYLCASLPGRGLNTGELFFGEGSRLTVL.

V and J are TRBV5-1 and TRBJ2-5; tentative D call: TRBD2 (6 bases). CDR3 length equals 15 residues. Germline V CDR1 and CDR2: SGHRS, YFSETQ. Trimming cost V 2 bases and J 0 bases, with 11 bases left between them. The DNA for the CDR3 is TGCGCCAGCAGCTTAGGAGGGTGGTACCAAGAGACCCAGTACTTC. Translated: CASSLGGWYQETQYF.

This clone was recorded once. The gene calls are TRBV4-2 and TRBJ2-3, with 11 nucleotides matching TRBD2. CDR3 length: 20 residues. Germline-derived CDR1 and CDR2 are LGHNA and YNFKEQ. The V and J ends lost 1 base and 2 bases, in that order; junction bases with no gene match: 14. The CDR3 loop is CASSQARGLAGGPNTDTQYF. CDR3 in DNA: TGTGCCAGCAGCCAAGCCCGAGGGCTAGCGGGAGGACCGAACACAGATACGCAGTATTTT.

The chain is built from TRBV29-1 and TRBJ2-6, with TRBD1 as a possible D gene (6 bases). The CDR3 runs to 14 residues. The V end lost 7 bases, the J end lost 1 base, and 11 bases lay between the germline ends. The germline CDR1 and CDR2 sequences are SQVTM and ANQGSEA. The CDR3 coding sequence is TGCAGCGCTGATACAGGGTCTGGGGCCAACGTCCTGACTTTC. Its protein is CSADTGSGANVLTF.

This clone has only one observation. An end of the junction does not agree with germline; a read error may underlie this. The V call is TRBV11-2, the J call TRBJ2-7, with a weak D call TRBD1 (5 bases). CDR3 length equals 11 residues. CDR1 SGHAT and CDR2 FQNNGV come from the germline V gene. The CDR3 nucleotides are TGTGCCAGCAGCTTGCAGTGGACATACAGATTC. It encodes CASSLQWTYRF.

The table lists this clone with a few counts. The rearrangement uses TRBV5-1 and TRBJ2-5; maybe TRBD2 (5 bases). The length of the CDR3 is 15 residues. V was pared by 1 base and J by 0 bases, with 10 bases between. Germline V gene lookup returns CDR1 SGHRS and CDR2 YFSETQ. The CDR3: CASSLTGRDQETQYF. DNA of the CDR3: TGCGCCAGCAGCTTGACCGGGCGGGACCAAGAGACCCAGTACTTC.

This chain uses TRBV1 with TRBJ1-2; TRBD1 reflects the table's D call only, with no check against the DNA. TRBV1 counts as a pseudogene. The CDR3 runs 14 residues. The CDR3 loop reads CTSSSNTGHPQLSF. CDR3 nucleotides: TGCACCAGCAGCTCTAATACGGGACACCCACAGTTGAGCTTC.

The CDR3 bases are TGTGCCAGTTCACAGGGGAATAGCAATCAGCCCCAGCATTTT. Amino acids: CASSQGNSNQPQHF. V is TRBV19 and J is TRBJ1-5; TRBD1 matches 7 bases. The CDR3 has 14 amino acids. V dropped 8 bases and J dropped 0; count of bases not matched to a gene: 4. CDR1 is LNHDA, CDR2 SQIVND, per germline (reference sequence).

The J gene is TRBJ2-1, the V gene TRBV6-5; no clear D. In germline, CDR1 is MNHEY, CDR2 SVGAGI. Trimming stripped 8 bases from V and 4 bases from J, with 12 bases between. The CDR3 spans 13 residues. Written as DNA, the CDR3 is TGTGCCAGCTCAAGACTCCTTTACAATGAGCAGTTCTTC. This translates into CASSRLLYNEQFF.

This clone was detected once. DNA for the CDR3: TGTGCCAGCAGCCAAGGCCTTGGACAGGGAATCACAGATACGCAGTATTTT. It yields the protein CASSQGLGQGITDTQYF. The chain employs TRBV4-2 and TRBJ2-3; 8 nucleotides agree with TRBD1. This CDR3 region has 17 residues. Germline lookup yields CDR1 LGHNA and CDR2 YNFKEQ. J gave up 2 bases and V 1 base, and 8 bases lay outside the gene matches.

The chain has TRBV18 and TRBJ1-4; no reliable D call. Germline CDR1 and CDR2: KGHSH and LQKENI. The CDR3 is 16 residues long. Trimming removed 0 bases from V and 6 bases from J, with 14 bases in between. Here the CDR3 DNA reads TGTGCCAGCTCACCACCGAGAACCAGAGGTGATGAAAAACTGTTTTTT. Protein sequence: CASSPPRTRGDEKLFF.

The rearrangement joins TRBV12-3 or TRBV12-4 to TRBJ1-1; D call uncertain. Deletions cut 7 bases from V and 0 bases from J, with 9 bases between. The CDR3 runs 13 residues. The CDR3 DNA is TGTGCCAGCACCTCCCTTATGAACACTGAAGCTTTCTTT. It translates to CASTSLMNTEAFF.

The chain employs TRBV30 and TRBJ2-7, with no clear D. The germline gives CDR1 GTSNPN, CDR2 SVGIG (reference sequence). This CDR3 spans 11 amino acids. V gave up 0 bases and J gave up 9 bases, with 9 bases separating them. CDR3 region: CAWSVLGPQYF. CDR3 DNA: TGTGCCTGGAGTGTACTGGGCCCGCAGTACTTC.

J is TRBJ2-7 and V is TRBV27; 8 bases agree with TRBD2. J was trimmed by 6 bases and V by 2 bases; bases with no gene match: 12. This CDR3 is built from 16 residues. Looked up from germline, CDR1 is MNHEY and CDR2 is SMNVEV (reference sequence). The DNA of the CDR3 is TGTGCCAGCAGTTTAGGGGCGGGAGGATCCCTCTCCGAGCAGTACTTC. Translated: CASSLGAGGSLSEQYF.

V gene TRBV15 combines with J gene TRBJ2-1; a possible D gene is TRBD1 (6 bases). Germline V gene lookup returns CDR1 LNHNV and CDR2 YYDKDF (reference sequence). This CDR3 has 14 residues. V was cut by 3 bases and J by 4 bases, with 10 bases left in between. DNA for the CDR3: TGTGCCACCAGCAGGGACAGTTATTACAATGAGCAGTTCTTC. Protein product: CATSRDSYYNEQFF.

This clone appeared many times. The sample carries other DNA sequences with the same CDR3. This chain connects TRBV28 to TRBJ1-2; no clear D gene. V was clipped by 2 bases and J by 2 bases, with 6 bases between them. Germline V lookup: CDR1 MDHEN, CDR2 SYDVKM. This CDR3 is 13 amino acids long. The CDR3 DNA reads as TGTGCCAGCAGTTTACGAGGGAACTATGGCTACACCTTC. It translates to CASSLRGNYGYTF.

This clone came up once. The chain links TRBV4-2 to TRBJ2-1; 13 bases agree with TRBD2. CDR3 length: 20 amino acids. After removal of 4 bases from V and 5 bases from J, the junction contained 17 bases not matched to a gene. Germline V CDR1 and CDR2: LGHNA, YNFKEQ. The DNA of the CDR3 is TGTGCCAGCAGCCTGAGCTCCGGGACTAGCGGGATTGTACGTGACAATGAGCAGTTCTTC. This gives the protein CASSLSSGTSGIVRDNEQFF.

The chain employs TRBV10-2 and TRBJ2-1; 7 nucleotides agree with TRBD2. The CDR3 totals 15 residues. V lost 10 bases, J lost 4 bases, and 13 bases stayed unmatched. CDR1 is WSHSY, CDR2 SAAADI, per germline. The CDR3 region is CATAAAASGYNEQFF. The CDR3 coding sequence is TGCGCCACCGCGGCGGCAGCTAGCGGTTACAATGAGCAGTTCTTC.

This chain uses TRBV9 with TRBJ2-7; D possibly corresponds to TRBD2 (6 bases). Germline V gives CDR1 SGDLS, CDR2 YYNGEE. Trimming stripped 3 bases from V and 7 bases from J, with 11 bases between. The CDR3 runs to 12 residues. CDR3 DNA sequence: TGTGCCAGCAGCGGGCCGGCGGGGGAGCAGTACTTC. This gives the protein CASSGPAGEQYF.